This T cell receptor beta chain was found in a study of T-cell reconstitution after alpha-beta-depleted transplantation in children. Study outcomes and limitations: In some patients, recipient T cells and intrathymic progenitors surviving conditioning explained high day-60 diversity. Reportedly, only several hundred clones from non-depleted graft cells drove alpha-beta T-cell counts at about two months. The main origin of T-cell counts and diversity one year after transplant was newly produced T cells.

The ends lost 4 bases at V and 1 base at J; junction bases unmatched: 6. The CDR3 has 14 residues. Germline lookup yields CDR1 SQVTM and CDR2 ANQGSEA. This clonotype was observed at least ten times. The antigen remains undetermined. As it was prepared, the TCRbeta library received unique molecular identifiers. TCRdb redid the calling of the PCR reads with MiXCR, one entry per CDR3 protein. This repertoire shows roughly 300,000 distinct CDR3 sequences, around a tenth found once; its top ten account for roughly a quarter. The TCR sequence derives from a male patient aged 2-15 years who had a stem cell transplant for chronic granulomatous disease, so the T cells may come from the graft donor. The sequences come from peripheral blood, collected 180 days after TCRalphabeta/CD19-depleted stem cell transplant. The V gene is TRBV29-1, the J gene TRBJ2-7; TRBD2 matches at 8 bases. DNA for the CDR3: TGCAGCGTTGTCGGTAGCGGGGTGTCCTACGAGCAGTACTTC. This codes for CSVVGSGVSYEQYF.